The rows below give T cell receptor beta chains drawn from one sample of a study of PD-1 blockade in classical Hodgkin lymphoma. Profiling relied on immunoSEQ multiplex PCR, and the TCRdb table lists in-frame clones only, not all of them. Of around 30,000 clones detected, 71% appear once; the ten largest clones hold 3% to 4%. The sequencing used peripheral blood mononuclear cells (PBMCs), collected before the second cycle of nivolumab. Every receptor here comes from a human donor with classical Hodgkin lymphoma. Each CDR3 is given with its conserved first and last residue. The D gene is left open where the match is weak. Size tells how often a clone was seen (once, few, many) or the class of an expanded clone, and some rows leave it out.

cdr3_nt: TGTGCCAGCAGCCGACGGGGGGCCCAAGAGACCCAGTACTTC
cdr3_aa: CASSRRGAQETQYF
j_call: TRBJ2-5
clone_size: NA
d_call: NA
v_call: TRBV5-4

cdr3_nt: TGTGCCAGCATCGGTTCGGACCAAGAGACCCAGTACTTC
cdr3_aa: CASIGSDQETQYF
j_call: TRBJ2-5
clone_size: NA
d_call: NA
v_call: TRBV2

cdr3_nt: TGTGCCAGCAGTTTAATCGGACAGGGGGGTGGCTACACCTTC
cdr3_aa: CASSLIGQGGGYTF
j_call: TRBJ1-2
clone_size: few
d_call: TRBD1
v_call: TRBV27

cdr3_nt: TGCGCCAGCAGCCATAAAGGGCAATTGAATGAAAAACTGTTTTTT
cdr3_aa: CASSHKGQLNEKLFF
j_call: TRBJ1-4
clone_size: NA
d_call: NA
v_call: TRBV4-1

cdr3_nt: TGTGCCAGCAGAACTGACAGGGCGATCTTCATGAACACTGAAGCTTTCTTT
cdr3_aa: CASRTDRAIFMNTEAFF
j_call: TRBJ1-1
clone_size: NA
d_call: TRBD1
v_call: TRBV28

cdr3_nt: TGTGCCAGCAGTGAATCGGCCGGGGGGCTTTCCGGGGAGCTGTTTTTT
cdr3_aa: CASSESAGGLSGELFF
j_call: TRBJ2-2
clone_size: few
d_call: NA
v_call: TRBV6-1

cdr3_nt: TGCGCCAGCAGCCAAGTTAAGGAGGGTTCACCCCTCCACTTT
cdr3_aa: CASSQVKEGSPLHF
j_call: TRBJ1-6
clone_size: NA
d_call: NA
v_call: TRBV4-3

cdr3_nt: TGCGCCAGCAGCCCCGGGCCTACCGCGAACACCGGGGAGCTGTTTTTT
cdr3_aa: CASSPGPTANTGELFF
j_call: TRBJ2-2
clone_size: NA
d_call: NA
v_call: TRBV4-3

cdr3_nt: TGTGCCAGCTCAGGGGCTAGCGTCGGGGGAACAGAGCAGTTCTTC
cdr3_aa: CASSGASVGGTEQFF
j_call: TRBJ2-1
clone_size: NA
d_call: NA
v_call: TRBV18

cdr3_nt: TGTGCCAGCAGCCTTGGGATTTACAATGAGCAGTTCTTC
cdr3_aa: CASSLGIYNEQFF
j_call: TRBJ2-1
clone_size: NA
d_call: NA
v_call: TRBV5-5

cdr3_nt: TGCGCCAGCAGCTTGGTGGCCGAGTCCTACGAGCAGTACTTC
cdr3_aa: CASSLVAESYEQYF
j_call: TRBJ2-7
clone_size: NA
d_call: NA
v_call: TRBV5-1

cdr3_nt: TGTGCCACCAGAACCGGGACAGGTTCTAATGAAAAACTGTTTTTT
cdr3_aa: CATRTGTGSNEKLFF
j_call: TRBJ1-4
clone_size: NA
d_call: TRBD1
v_call: TRBV15

cdr3_nt: TGCGCCAGCAGTGAGTTCTCTGTCTCCTACGAGCAGTACTTC
cdr3_aa: CASSEFSVSYEQYF
j_call: TRBJ2-7
clone_size: few
d_call: NA
v_call: TRBV10-2

cdr3_nt: TGTGCCACCAGCAGAGTTGGGGCTGTGGGCCAAGCCAAAAACATTCAGTACTTC
cdr3_aa: CATSRVGAVGQAKNIQYF
j_call: TRBJ2-4
clone_size: NA
d_call: NA
v_call: TRBV15

cdr3_nt: TGTGCCACCAGCAGAGTCCAGTGGGGACCCTCGAACACCGGGGAGCTGTTTTTT
cdr3_aa: CATSRVQWGPSNTGELFF
j_call: TRBJ2-2
clone_size: few
d_call: NA
v_call: TRBV15

cdr3_nt: TGTGCCAGCAGCCAAGAGGCGGGGGGATACAATGAGCAGTTCTTC
cdr3_aa: CASSQEAGGYNEQFF
j_call: TRBJ2-1
clone_size: NA
d_call: TRBD2
v_call: TRBV7-9

cdr3_nt: TGCGCCAGCAGCTTGGCCAGCGGGGCCTACAATGAGCAGTTCTTC
cdr3_aa: CASSLASGAYNEQFF
j_call: TRBJ2-1
clone_size: NA
d_call: TRBD2
v_call: TRBV5-1

cdr3_nt: TGTGCCAGCACTCTGGTCGTGATGGAAGCTTTCTTT
cdr3_aa: CASTLVVMEAFF
j_call: TRBJ1-1
clone_size: NA
d_call: NA
v_call: TRBV6-1

cdr3_nt: TGTGCCAGCAGCTTGTCGGGCCCCGGGGAGCTGTTTTTT
cdr3_aa: CASSLSGPGELFF
j_call: TRBJ2-2
clone_size: NA
d_call: NA
v_call: TRBV5-6

cdr3_nt: TGTGCCAGCAGCCCAGCCGAAGGACAGGGCGTCTACGAGCAGTACTTC
cdr3_aa: CASSPAEGQGVYEQYF
j_call: TRBJ2-7
clone_size: NA
d_call: TRBD1
v_call: TRBV7-9

cdr3_nt: TGCGCCAGCGGAACAGGGGACACTGAAGCTTTCTTT
cdr3_aa: CASGTGDTEAFF
j_call: TRBJ1-1
clone_size: few
d_call: TRBD1
v_call: TRBV5-1

cdr3_nt: TGTGCCTGGGGTTCCGCTTATGGAGATGATGGCTACACCTTC
cdr3_aa: CAWGSAYGDDGYTF
j_call: TRBJ1-2
clone_size: few
d_call: NA
v_call: TRBV30

cdr3_nt: TGTGCCACCAGCAGAGTAGAAGGCACCCAAGAGACCCAGTACTTC
cdr3_aa: CATSRVEGTQETQYF
j_call: TRBJ2-5
clone_size: NA
d_call: NA
v_call: TRBV15

cdr3_nt: TGTGCCAGCAGCTCCCGACTGTTGACCTCGGATGGCTACACCTTC
cdr3_aa: CASSSRLLTSDGYTF
j_call: TRBJ1-2
clone_size: NA
d_call: NA
v_call: TRBV11-2

cdr3_nt: TGTGCCAGCAGTTACTCGAGCAGCGGGAGGGGGGAGACCCAGTACTTC
cdr3_aa: CASSYSSSGRGETQYF
j_call: TRBJ2-5
clone_size: NA
d_call: TRBD2
v_call: TRBV6-5

cdr3_nt: TGTGCCAGCAGCCGGATTCGGACTAGCGGGGACACAGATACGCAGTATTTT
cdr3_aa: CASSRIRTSGDTDTQYF
j_call: TRBJ2-3
clone_size: NA
d_call: TRBD2
v_call: TRBV11-3

cdr3_nt: TGTGCCAGCAGCCTACTCCAGGGCGGGGGTTCCTCCTATGGCTACACCTTC
cdr3_aa: CASSLLQGGGSSYGYTF
j_call: TRBJ1-2
clone_size: NA
d_call: NA
v_call: TRBV7-8